This entry lists 24 T cell receptor beta chains sequenced from one sample in a study of shared clonotypes between healthy human individuals. Generated by immunoSEQ multiplex PCR, the TCRdb table keeps only in-frame clones and is missing some. The sample gives about 2.3 million clones, around 90% of which show up once; 0.3% to 0.4% is in the top ten. The sequencing sample was made of naive CD4+ T cells from PBMCs. The subset is: CD45RA+ positively selected. The origin of the receptors is a man aged 18 to 35 in good health. Some clones in this sample may be carry-over from other donors' samples.

The chain is built from TRBV6-4 and TRBJ1-5; 9 nucleotides line up with TRBD1. The junction had 8 bases not matched to a gene; V was cut back by 2 bases and J by 6 bases. CDR3 length: 16 amino acids. Germline CDR1 is MRHNA and CDR2 is SNTAGT. The CDR3: CASSDGGQGGPQPQHF. The CDR3 DNA reads TGTGCCAGCAGTGACGGGGGACAGGGAGGGCCTCAGCCCCAGCATTTT.

The chain is built from TRBV6-1 and TRBJ1-2, with 8 bases fitting TRBD1. CDR3 size: 16 residues. CDR1 and CDR2 (germline): MNHNS, SASEGT. V lost 0 bases to trimming and J lost 4 bases; unmatched junction nucleotides: 7. As DNA, the CDR3 is TGTGCCAGCAGTGAAGCGGGGGGCAGGGGGCCCTATGGCTACACCTTC. Protein product: CASSEAGGRGPYGYTF.

This clone was seen a single time. The rearrangement links TRBV11-2 to TRBJ1-6, with D unclear. Trimming removed 6 bases at V and 5 bases at J, with 11 bases between. Germline assignment: CDR1 SGHAT and CDR2 FQNNGV. CDR3 length equals 14 residues. DNA of the CDR3: TGTGCCAGCAGAGGAGGTGCCCATAATTCACCCCTCCACTTT. Translating gives CASRGGAHNSPLHF.

V is TRBV7-2 and J is TRBJ2-4; D unclear. The germline gives CDR1 SGHTA, CDR2 FQGNSA. The CDR3 runs to 15 residues. V dropped 5 bases and J dropped 7 bases, with 18 bases sitting between them. In DNA form, the CDR3 reads TGTGCCAGCAGCCTAGGGAATTCTTATGGGAACATTCAGTACTTC. Its protein product is CASSLGNSYGNIQYF. Using reference TRBV7-2 and TRBJ2-4 for the parts outside the CDR3, the full variable domain is GAGVSQSPSNKVTEKGKDVELRCDPISGHTALYWYRQSLGQGLEFLIYFQGNSAPDKSGLPSDRFSAERTGGSVSTLTIQRTQQEDSAVYLCASSLGNSYGNIQYFGAGTRLSVL.

The rearrangement links TRBV15 to TRBJ1-3; D gene unclear. The CDR3 is made up of 15 amino acids. V lost 4 bases to trimming and J lost 1 base, with 11 bases between them. Germline CDR1 LNHNV, CDR2 YYDKDF (reference sequence). As DNA, the CDR3 is TGTGCCACCAGCAAAAGAGACGGTTCTGGAAACACCATATATTTT. Protein sequence: CATSKRDGSGNTIYF.

The chain recombines TRBV30 with TRBJ1-2, with TRBD1 matching over 9 bases. This CDR3 is 13 amino acids long. Germline V CDR1 and CDR2: GTSNPN, SVGIG (reference sequence). V lost 4 bases and J lost 1; bases outside the gene matches: 1. Here the CDR3 reads CAWKGQGNYGYTF. CDR3 DNA: TGTGCCTGGAAGGGACAGGGTAACTATGGCTACACCTTC. The whole variable domain, remainder taken from reference TRBV30 and TRBJ1-2, is SQTIHQWPATLVQPVGSPLSLECTVEGTSNPNLYWYRQAAGRGLQLLFYSVGIGQISSEVPQNLSASRPQDRQFILSSKKLLLSDSGFYLCAWKGQGNYGYTFGSGTRLTVV.

V gene TRBV7-3 combines with J gene TRBJ2-7, with 7 bases fitting TRBD2. V shed 1 base, J shed 5 bases, and the junction held 8 bases outside the gene matches. CDR3 size: 15 residues. Germline CDR1 reads SGHTA; CDR2 reads FQGTGA. As DNA, the CDR3 is TGTGCCAGCAGCTTAATGGCTAGCGGCCCGGACGAGCAGTACTTC. Translated, it gives CASSLMASGPDEQYF.

The chain has TRBV28 and TRBJ2-2, with D maybe TRBD2 (6 bases). This CDR3 has 16 amino acids. Between the trimmed V and J ends, which lost 2 bases and 4 bases, there was a span of 14 bases. The germline gives CDR1 MDHEN, CDR2 SYDVKM. CDR3 sequence: CASSLLGGEVTGELFF. CDR3 sequence (DNA): TGTGCCAGCAGTTTACTTGGAGGGGAAGTCACCGGGGAGCTGTTTTTT.

J is TRBJ2-5 and V is TRBV14; weak D call: TRBD2 (7 bases). The CDR3 consists of 15 residues. The V gene's germline CDR1 is SGHDN and CDR2 FVKESK. V lost 2 bases and J 5 bases, leaving 15 bases between the germline ends. For the CDR3, the DNA is TGTGCCAGCAGCCAATTCCGGGGGGCAGCGGAGACCCAGTACTTC. This gives the protein CASSQFRGAAETQYF.

This clone appeared once. This rearrangement joins TRBV28 to TRBJ2-5, with TRBD2 identical over 9 bases. The V and J ends lost 2 bases and 3 bases, in that order; junction bases with no gene match: 7. Germline values: CDR1 MDHEN, CDR2 SYDVKM. CDR3 length: 16 amino acids. CDR3 loop: CASSLLASGEEETQYF. CDR3 coding DNA: TGTGCCAGCAGTTTACTGGCTAGCGGGGAAGAAGAGACCCAGTACTTC.

This chain connects TRBV28 to TRBJ1-2; weak D call: TRBD1 (5 bases). The CDR3 length is 14 residues. From germline, CDR1 is MDHEN and CDR2 SYDVKM. V gave up 3 bases and J gave up 4 bases, with 12 bases separating them. CDR3 sequence: CASSLGVAAYGYTF. The CDR3 region has the DNA TGTGCCAGCAGTTTGGGGGTTGCGGCCTATGGCTACACCTTC.

The chain has TRBV19 and TRBJ1-2, with 7 positions matching TRBD1. There are 14 residues in the CDR3. V was pared by 3 bases and J by 4 bases, with 5 bases of the junction left unmatched. Germline V lookup: CDR1 LNHDA, CDR2 SQIVND (reference sequence). The CDR3 loop is CASSIPGGGYGYTF. The CDR3 DNA sequence: TGTGCCAGTAGTATTCCAGGGGGAGGCTATGGCTACACCTTC.

The genes are TRBV28 and TRBJ1-5, with D uncertain. Germline V CDR1 and CDR2: MDHEN, SYDVKM. Trimming pared 4 bases from V and 0 bases from J, leaving 13 bases between. The CDR3 extends over 16 amino acids. The CDR3: CASSSTRRYSNQPQHF. The CDR3 region has the DNA TGTGCCAGCAGTTCGACCCGACGTTATAGCAATCAGCCCCAGCATTTT.

Comments on this clone: This sample also contains other DNA sequences that code for the same CDR3. V usage is TRBV18 and J usage is TRBJ1-4, with a tentative D call TRBD1 (5 bases). This CDR3 spans 13 amino acids. The germline gives CDR1 KGHSH, CDR2 LQKENI. Trimming took 4 bases from V and 5 from J, leaving 8 bases between them. The CDR3 DNA reads TGTGCCAGCTCACTGGGGGTAAATGAAAAACTGTTTTTT. It codes for CASSLGVNEKLFF. Full variable domain (remainder filled in from reference TRBV18 and TRBJ1-4): NAGVMQNPRHLVRRRGQEARLRCSPMKGHSHVYWYRQLPEEGLKFMVYLQKENIIDESGMPKERFSAEFPKEGPSILRIQQVVRGDSAAYFCASSLGVNEKLFFGSGTQLSVL.

The V gene is TRBV6-6, the J gene TRBJ2-7; D is perhaps TRBD2 (9 bases). Per germline, CDR1 MNHNY and CDR2 SVGAGI (reference sequence). V shed 6 bases and J shed 3 bases, with 21 bases lying between them. This CDR3 contains 16 residues. The CDR3 coding sequence is TGTGCCAGCAGCTACGCGGGGGGGACAGGCAGCTACGAGCAGTACTTC. The encoded protein is CASSYAGGTGSYEQYF.

On this clone itself: The sample holds other DNA sequences that translate to the same CDR3. The genes are TRBV6-1 and TRBJ1-1; 7 bases map to TRBD1. This CDR3 region has 13 residues. From germline, CDR1 is MNHNS and CDR2 SASEGT. V shed 6 bases, J shed 3 bases, and the junction held 4 bases outside the gene matches. CDR3 nucleotide sequence: TGTGCCAGCAGACTTACAGGGGACACTGAAGCTTTCTTT. As protein: CASRLTGDTEAFF.

The rearrangement joins TRBV11-3 to TRBJ1-1, with D possibly matching TRBD1 (5 bases). V lost 3 bases to trimming and J lost 7 bases, with 9 bases between them. This CDR3 has 12 amino acids. The germline V gene has CDR1 SGHNT and CDR2 YENEEA. CDR3 in amino acids: CASSFRDGEAFF. The DNA of the CDR3 is TGTGCCAGCAGCTTCAGGGACGGTGAAGCTTTCTTT.

The rearrangement joins TRBV6-6 to TRBJ2-4; tentative D call: TRBD1 (6 bases). From germline, CDR1 is MNHNY and CDR2 SVGAGI (reference sequence). The CDR3 runs 16 residues. V lost 6 bases and J lost 3, with 18 bases in between. The CDR3 loop reads CASRSRPGVGKNIQYF. DNA for the CDR3: TGTGCCAGCAGATCACGACCAGGGGTCGGCAAAAACATTCAGTACTTC.

This clone has only a few counts. The sample has other DNA sequences that encode this CDR3 too. The chain recombines TRBV5-1 with TRBJ2-5; no definite D call. Per germline, CDR1 SGHRS and CDR2 YFSETQ. V was pared by 0 bases and J by 2 bases, with 5 bases between. The CDR3 is 13 amino acids. The CDR3 reads CASSLGRQETQYF. DNA of the CDR3: TGCGCCAGCAGCTTGGGCAGACAAGAGACCCAGTACTTC.

This clone was recorded only once. This chain joins TRBV18 and TRBJ2-3; 8 nucleotides align to TRBD1. V lost 4 bases, J lost 3 bases, and 3 bases stayed unmatched. CDR3 length: 14 amino acids. The germline V gene encodes CDR1 KGHSH and CDR2 LQKENI. The CDR3 sequence is CASSLRTGTDTQYF. The CDR3 region has the DNA TGTGCCAGCTCACTACGGACAGGGACAGATACGCAGTATTTT.

The CDR3 nucleotides read TGTGCCAGCAGCGTACGACTAGCGGGAGGGCCAGATACGCAGTATTTT. It is translated as CASSVRLAGGPDTQYF. The chain couples TRBV7-2 to TRBJ2-3; 14 bases match TRBD2. The CDR3 loop spans 16 amino acids. Germline lookup yields CDR1 SGHTA and CDR2 FQGNSA. V lost 5 bases and J lost 4; bases outside the gene matches: 5.

The chain links TRBV5-1 to TRBJ2-2; 10 bases fit TRBD2. Trimming took 3 bases from V and 0 from J; bases not matched to a gene: 2. This CDR3 contains 16 residues. The germline V gene encodes CDR1 SGHRS and CDR2 YFSETQ. The CDR3 DNA is TGCGCCAGCAGCTATACTAGCGGGGCGAACACCGGGGAGCTGTTTTTT. Translating it yields CASSYTSGANTGELFF.

The rearrangement uses TRBV9 and TRBJ2-7; D perhaps matches TRBD2 (7 bases). The CDR3 totals 15 residues. Germline CDR1 SGDLS, CDR2 YYNGEE. The V end lost 3 bases, the J end lost 1 base, and 14 bases lay between the germline ends. CDR3 amino acids: CASSGGGARSYEQYF. As DNA, the CDR3 is TGTGCCAGCAGCGGAGGGGGGGCTAGGTCCTACGAGCAGTACTTC.

The J gene is TRBJ2-7, the V gene TRBV4-2, with 14 bases fitting TRBD2. The length of the CDR3 is 17 residues. With V trimmed by 6 bases and J by 3 bases, 10 bases remained unmatched. Germline V CDR1 and CDR2: LGHNA, YNFKEQ. The CDR3 sequence: CASSRGLAGGSGYEQYF. In DNA form, the CDR3 reads TGTGCCAGCAGTCGAGGACTAGCGGGAGGTTCGGGCTACGAGCAGTACTTC.